Listed below are T cell receptor beta chains from one sample, sequenced in a study of cytomegalovirus exposure and HLA in healthy donors. Assay: immunoSEQ multiplex PCR; the TCRdb copy retains only in-frame clones and omits some. The table lists about 190,000 clones, 81% of them singletons. Sequenced: PBMCs. The receptors stem from a man aged 40-50 years in good health and CMV-seropositive. The CDR3 runs from the conserved cysteine through the conserved F or W. D genes are given only for firm matches. Size tells how often a clone was seen (once, few, many) or the class of an expanded clone, and some rows leave it out.

V	D	J	size	DNA	CDR3
TRBV6-5	TRBD2	TRBJ2-5	-	TGTGCCACTAGCGGGGGGGAGGAGACCCAGTACTTC	CATSGGEETQYF
TRBV19	TRBD2	TRBJ2-5	once	TGTGCCAGTAGTGCCACCGGACTAGCGGGAGGCCAAGAGACCCAGTACTTC	CASSATGLAGGQETQYF
TRBV18	-	TRBJ1-1	-	TGTGCCAGCTCACCAAGGGGCCGTACCACTGAAGCTTTCTTT	CASSPRGRTTEAFF
TRBV11-2	-	TRBJ2-5	-	TGTGCCAGCAGCTTAGCGAGGGAGACCCAGTACTTC	CASSLARETQYF
TRBV2	-	TRBJ2-7	-	TGTGCCATCCTAAACGTGTACGAGCAGTACTTC	CAILNVYEQYF
TRBV19	-	TRBJ2-1	-	TGTGCCAGTAGTATCCTCGCGGGTACTCGGAACGACAATGAGCAGTTCTTC	CASSILAGTRNDNEQFF
TRBV5-6	TRBD1	TRBJ1-6	few	TGTGCCAGCAGCGGCAGACAGGGGGTGGATTCACCCCTCCACTTT	CASSGRQGVDSPLHF
TRBV29-1	TRBD1	TRBJ2-2	-	TGCAGCGTTGGACAGGGTCAAACCGGGGAGCTGTTTTTT	CSVGQGQTGELFF
TRBV6-1	TRBD1	TRBJ1-1	-	TGTGCCAGCAGCCCCCCCGGGACAGGGGACACTGAAGCTTTCTTT	CASSPPGTGDTEAFF
TRBV7-9	-	TRBJ1-2	-	TGTGCCAGCCGCGCGCCCGGTGAGCAGGGTGAGGATGGCTACACCTTC	CASRAPGEQGEDGYTF
TRBV6-1	-	TRBJ2-3	-	TGTGCCAGCAGTTTTAGCGCCAGCTTCACAGATACGCAGTATTTT	CASSFSASFTDTQYF
TRBV5-4	TRBD2	TRBJ2-7	-	TGTGCCAGCAGCTTTGACCCCAACGGCGGGGGCTACGAGCAGTACTTC	CASSFDPNGGGYEQYF
TRBV5-5	TRBD1	TRBJ2-1	-	TGTGCCAGCAGCTTGGACAGGGGCTCCTACAATGAGCAGTTCTTC	CASSLDRGSYNEQFF
TRBV6-5	-	TRBJ2-7	-	TGTGCCAGCAGTTATAGTCGGGAGTCGTACGAGCAGTACTTC	CASSYSRESYEQYF
TRBV5-1	-	TRBJ1-1	few	TGCGCCAGCAGCTTGACGGAACCTGGCGGAACTGAAGCTTTCTTT	CASSLTEPGGTEAFF
TRBV27	TRBD1	TRBJ1-1	-	TGTGCCAGCAGTTCGTGGGTTCCATGGAGGACAGGGAACACTGAAGCTTTCTTT	CASSSWVPWRTGNTEAFF
TRBV19	-	TRBJ1-1	-	TGTGCCAGTACCCAGACAGGTTACGCGAACACTGAAGCTTTCTTT	CASTQTGYANTEAFF
TRBV9	TRBD2	TRBJ2-3	-	TGTGCCAGCAGCAATGGACTAGCGGGGGCAGATACGCAGTATTTT	CASSNGLAGADTQYF
TRBV28	-	TRBJ2-7	few	TGTGCCAGCACTTCATCGACAGGCGGCGGGTACGAGCAGTACTTC	CASTSSTGGGYEQYF
TRBV2	TRBD2	TRBJ2-5	-	TGTGCCAGCAGTGTACTGGCGGGGGAGGAGACCCAGTACTTC	CASSVLAGEETQYF
TRBV5-1	TRBD1	TRBJ1-6	-	TGCGCCAGCAGCTACGGACAGGGGTATTCACCCCTCCACTTT	CASSYGQGYSPLHF
TRBV29-1	TRBD1	TRBJ2-2	-	TGCAGCGTTGGGAGACAGGGGGGGGCCGGGGAGCTGTTTTTT	CSVGRQGGAGELFF
TRBV28	-	TRBJ2-7	few	TGTGCCAGCAGCTCCGGGACTCTTACCTACGAGCAGTACTTC	CASSSGTLTYEQYF
TRBV28	TRBD1	TRBJ1-5	once	TGTGCCAGCAATCCGACAGGGTCTGGCAATCAGCCCCAGCATTTT	CASNPTGSGNQPQHF
TRBV5-4	-	TRBJ2-5	-	TGTGCCAGCAGCTCAAAAAGGGGACTGGGGGAGACCCAGTACTTC	CASSSKRGLGETQYF
TRBV5-6	-	TRBJ2-6	-	TGTGCCAGCAGCTTCCGGGATTCTGGGGCCAACGTCCTGACTTTC	CASSFRDSGANVLTF
TRBV28	TRBD2	TRBJ2-7	-	TGTGCCAGCAGTTTATGCCCTGGGACTAGAGGTAGCGAGCAGTACTTC	CASSLCPGTRGSEQYF
TRBV9	-	TRBJ1-1	few	TGTGCCAGCAGCGTTATCAGGGGTGCAGCTTTCTTT	CASSVIRGAAFF
TRBV27	-	TRBJ2-7	-	TGTGCATCGGCCCAATTGCGGGGACGCTCCTACGAGCAGTACTTC	CASAQLRGRSYEQYF
TRBV28	TRBD2	TRBJ2-7	-	TGTGCCAGCAGTTCACTAGCGGGAGTGTCCGAGCAGTACTTC	CASSSLAGVSEQYF
TRBV29-1	-	TRBJ1-1	-	TGCAGCGTGCTTCAGGGAAACACTGAAGCTTTCTTT	CSVLQGNTEAFF
TRBV7-6	TRBD1	TRBJ1-5	-	TGTGCCAGCAGCGTCCAGGGGGAGCAGCCCCAGCATTTT	CASSVQGEQPQHF
TRBV19	TRBD2	TRBJ2-7	few	TGTGCCAGTAGCGGTGGTAGCGGGAGAATCTGGGGTGAGCAGTACTTC	CASSGGSGRIWGEQYF
TRBV12-5	TRBD1	TRBJ2-1	-	TGTGCTAGTGGTTTCGGACAGGGCCCCTACAATGAGCAGTTCTTC	CASGFGQGPYNEQFF
TRBV5-6	TRBD2	TRBJ2-2	few	TGTGCCAGCAGCTTGGTCGTAGCGGGGGGGACCGGGGAGCTGTTTTTT	CASSLVVAGGTGELFF
TRBV29-1	TRBD1	TRBJ2-7	-	TGCAGCGTCAGGACAGGGGATATGGCCGAGCAGTACTTC	CSVRTGDMAEQYF
TRBV30	TRBD1	TRBJ2-5	-	TGTGCCTGGAACAGGGGGCGCGTAGAGACCCAGTACTTC	CAWNRGRVETQYF
TRBV6-1	TRBD1	TRBJ1-6	-	TGTGCCAGCAGGGAGGGACAGGGGGAATCACCCCTCCACTTT	CASREGQGESPLHF
TRBV12-5	TRBD1	TRBJ1-2	once	TGTGCTAGTGGTAACACAGGGGATATTGGCTACACCTTC	CASGNTGDIGYTF
TRBV13	-	TRBJ2-1	-	TGTGCCAGCAGCTTATCGGGAACCTACAATGAGCAGTTCTTC	CASSLSGTYNEQFF
TRBV10-2	TRBD2	TRBJ2-3	-	TGCGCCAGCAGTGGGATTAGCGGGGGGGAAACGCAGTATTTT	CASSGISGGETQYF
TRBV5-1	-	TRBJ1-2	-	TGTGCCAGCAGCTTGGCGAGTTATGGCTACACCTTC	CASSLASYGYTF
TRBV7-2	TRBD2	TRBJ2-7	-	TGTGCCAGCAGCGGGGGACTAGCGGGGTACGAGCAGTACTTC	CASSGGLAGYEQYF
TRBV7-9	TRBD1	TRBJ1-2	-	TGTGCCAGCAGCCGCAATATACCCGGGACAGCGGGCTATGGCTACACCTTC	CASSRNIPGTAGYGYTF
TRBV11-3	-	TRBJ2-7	-	TGTGCCAGCAGCCTACACCAGGACTACGAGCAGTACTTC	CASSLHQDYEQYF